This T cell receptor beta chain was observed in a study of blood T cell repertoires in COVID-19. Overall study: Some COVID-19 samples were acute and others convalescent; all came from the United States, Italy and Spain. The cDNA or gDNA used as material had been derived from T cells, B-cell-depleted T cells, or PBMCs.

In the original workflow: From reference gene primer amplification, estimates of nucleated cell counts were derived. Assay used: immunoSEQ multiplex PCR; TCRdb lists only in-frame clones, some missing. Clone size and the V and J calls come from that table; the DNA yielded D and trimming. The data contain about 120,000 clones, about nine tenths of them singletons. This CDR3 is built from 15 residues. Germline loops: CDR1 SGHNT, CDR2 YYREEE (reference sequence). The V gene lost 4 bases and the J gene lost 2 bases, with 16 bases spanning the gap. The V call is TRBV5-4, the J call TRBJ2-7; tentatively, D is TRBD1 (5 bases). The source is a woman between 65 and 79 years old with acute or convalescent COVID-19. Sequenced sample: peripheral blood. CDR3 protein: CASSGDPGLAYEQYF. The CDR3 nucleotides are TGTGCCAGCAGCGGAGACCCAGGGTTGGCCTACGAGCAGTACTTC.